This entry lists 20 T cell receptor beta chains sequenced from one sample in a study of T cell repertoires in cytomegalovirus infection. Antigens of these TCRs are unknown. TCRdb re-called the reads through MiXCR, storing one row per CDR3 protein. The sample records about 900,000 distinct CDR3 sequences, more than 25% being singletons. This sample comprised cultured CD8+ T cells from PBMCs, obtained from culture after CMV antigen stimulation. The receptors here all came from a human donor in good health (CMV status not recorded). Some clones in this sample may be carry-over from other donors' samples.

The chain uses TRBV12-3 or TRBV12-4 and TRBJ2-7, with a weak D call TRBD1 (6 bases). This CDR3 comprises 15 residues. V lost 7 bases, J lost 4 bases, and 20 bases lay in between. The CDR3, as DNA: TGTGCCAGCACCCCGACGCTTGTGGACAGTTACGAGCAGTACTTC. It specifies CASTPTLVDSYEQYF.

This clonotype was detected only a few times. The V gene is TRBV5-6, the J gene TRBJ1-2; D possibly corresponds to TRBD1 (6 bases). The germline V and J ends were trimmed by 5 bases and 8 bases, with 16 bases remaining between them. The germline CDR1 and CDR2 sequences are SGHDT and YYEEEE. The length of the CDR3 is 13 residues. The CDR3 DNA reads TGTGCCAGCAGAAACAGGGCGCCGGGAGGCTACACCTTC. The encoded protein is CASRNRAPGGYTF. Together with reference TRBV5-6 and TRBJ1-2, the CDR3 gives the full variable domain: DAGVTQSPTHLIKTRGQQVTLRCSPKSGHDTVSWYQQALGQGPQFIFQYYEEEERQRGNFPDRFSGHQFPNYSSELNVNALLLGDSALYLCASRNRAPGGYTFGSGTRLTVV.

The CDR3 DNA is TGCGCCAGCAGACTAGCGCTGGGACTCGATCAAGAGACCCAGTACTTC. Translation gives CASRLALGLDQETQYF. The V call is TRBV4-1, the J call TRBJ2-5, with 7 bases lining up with TRBD2. CDR3 length equals 16 residues. The germline CDR1 and CDR2 sequences are MGHRA and YSYEKL. V shed 6 bases and J 2 bases; nucleotides not matched to a gene: 12.

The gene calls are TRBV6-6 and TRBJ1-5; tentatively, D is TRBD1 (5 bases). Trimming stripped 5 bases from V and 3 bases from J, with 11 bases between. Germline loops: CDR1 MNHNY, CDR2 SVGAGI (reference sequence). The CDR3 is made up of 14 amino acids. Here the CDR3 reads CASSRQSPNQPQHF. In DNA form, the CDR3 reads TGTGCCAGCAGTCGACAGAGCCCCAATCAGCCCCAGCATTTT.

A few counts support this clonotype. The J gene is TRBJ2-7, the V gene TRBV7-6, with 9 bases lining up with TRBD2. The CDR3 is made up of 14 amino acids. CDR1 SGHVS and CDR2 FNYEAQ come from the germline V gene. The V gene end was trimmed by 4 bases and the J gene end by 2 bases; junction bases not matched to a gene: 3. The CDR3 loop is CASSSLAGTYEQYF. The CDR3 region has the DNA TGTGCCAGCAGCTCCCTAGCGGGAACCTACGAGCAGTACTTC.

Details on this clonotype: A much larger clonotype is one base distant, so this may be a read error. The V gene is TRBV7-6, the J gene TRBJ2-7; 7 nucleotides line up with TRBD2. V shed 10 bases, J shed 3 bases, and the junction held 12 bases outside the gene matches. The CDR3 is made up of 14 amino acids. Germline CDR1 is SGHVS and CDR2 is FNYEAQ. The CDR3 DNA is TGTGCCAACACTCCGCGGGGGAGGGGCTACGAGCAGTACTTC. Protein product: CANTPRGRGYEQYF.

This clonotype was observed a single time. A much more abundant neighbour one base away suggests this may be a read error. This CDR3 reads CASSLDSGVTEAFF. DNA of the CDR3: TGTGCCAGCAGCTTAGATTCGGGGGTCACTGAAGCTTTCTTT. V usage is TRBV7-9 and J usage is TRBJ1-1, with a tentative D call TRBD1 (5 bases). This CDR3 has 14 amino acids. Germline CDR1 is SEHNR and CDR2 is FQNEAQ (reference sequence). V lost 1 base, J lost 4 bases, and 10 bases lay in between.

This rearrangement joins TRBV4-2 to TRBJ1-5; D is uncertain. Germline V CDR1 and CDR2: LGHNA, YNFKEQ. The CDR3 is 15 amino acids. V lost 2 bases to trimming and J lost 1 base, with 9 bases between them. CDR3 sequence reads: CASSQHPSSNQPQHF. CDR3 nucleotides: TGTGCCAGCAGCCAACATCCAAGCAGCAATCAGCCCCAGCATTTT.

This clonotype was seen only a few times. CDR3 sequence: CASSLDTVAGSHNEQFF. The DNA for the CDR3 is TGTGCCAGCAGCTTAGATACGGTAGCGGGAAGCCACAATGAGCAGTTCTTC. This chain joins TRBV11-2 and TRBJ2-1, with 8 bases matching TRBD2. This CDR3 spans 17 amino acids. Germline values: CDR1 SGHAT, CDR2 FQNNGV. The V segment lost 0 bases and the J segment 5 bases; nucleotides outside the gene matches: 9. The full variable domain, rest sourced from reference TRBV11-2 and TRBJ2-1, is EAGVAQSPRYKIIEKRQSVAFWCNPISGHATLYWYQQILGQGPKLLIQFQNNGVVDDSQLPKDRFSAERLKGVDSTLKIQPAKLEDSAVYLCASSLDTVAGSHNEQFFGPGTRLTVL.

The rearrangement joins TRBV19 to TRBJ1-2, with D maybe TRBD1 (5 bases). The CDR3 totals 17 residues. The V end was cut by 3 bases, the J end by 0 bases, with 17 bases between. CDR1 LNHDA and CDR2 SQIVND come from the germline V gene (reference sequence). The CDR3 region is CASSMMVRQTSNYGYTF. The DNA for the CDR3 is TGTGCCAGTAGTATGATGGTCCGACAGACCTCTAACTATGGCTACACCTTC.

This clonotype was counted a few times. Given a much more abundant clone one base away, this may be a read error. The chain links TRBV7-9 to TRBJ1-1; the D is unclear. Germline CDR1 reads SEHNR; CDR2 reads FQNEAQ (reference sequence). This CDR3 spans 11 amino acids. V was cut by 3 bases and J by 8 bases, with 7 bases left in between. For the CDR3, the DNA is TGTGCCAGCAGCTTCGGGAGGGAAGCTTTCTTT. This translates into CASSFGREAFF.

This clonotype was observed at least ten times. The CDR3: CASSYTSGANVLTF. The DNA of the CDR3 is TGTGCCAGCAGTTACACCTCTGGGGCCAACGTCCTGACTTTC. The chain combines TRBV6-5 with TRBJ2-6; D unclear. With 2 bases removed from V and 0 bases from J, the gap between germline ends came to 2 bases. Germline CDR1 MNHEY, CDR2 SVGAGI. The CDR3 spans 14 residues.

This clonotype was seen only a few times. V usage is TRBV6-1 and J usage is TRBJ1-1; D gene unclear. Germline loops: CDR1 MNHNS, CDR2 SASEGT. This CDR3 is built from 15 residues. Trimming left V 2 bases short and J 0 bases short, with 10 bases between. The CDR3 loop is CASSEWSNMNTEAFF. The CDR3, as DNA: TGTGCCAGCAGTGAATGGTCGAACATGAACACTGAAGCTTTCTTT.

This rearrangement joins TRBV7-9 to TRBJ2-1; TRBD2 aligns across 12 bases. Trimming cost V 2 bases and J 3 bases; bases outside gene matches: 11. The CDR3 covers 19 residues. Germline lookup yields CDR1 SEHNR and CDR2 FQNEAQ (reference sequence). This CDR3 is CASSLMETSGGKFYNEQFF. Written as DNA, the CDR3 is TGTGCCAGCAGCTTAATGGAGACTAGCGGGGGAAAGTTCTACAATGAGCAGTTCTTC.

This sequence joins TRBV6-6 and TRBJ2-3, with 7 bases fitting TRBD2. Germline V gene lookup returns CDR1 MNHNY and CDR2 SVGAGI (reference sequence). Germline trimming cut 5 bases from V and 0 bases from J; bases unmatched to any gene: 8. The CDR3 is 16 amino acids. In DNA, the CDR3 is TGTGCCAGCAGTCCCTATGGGGGGGAAAGCACAGATACGCAGTATTTT. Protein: CASSPYGGESTDTQYF.

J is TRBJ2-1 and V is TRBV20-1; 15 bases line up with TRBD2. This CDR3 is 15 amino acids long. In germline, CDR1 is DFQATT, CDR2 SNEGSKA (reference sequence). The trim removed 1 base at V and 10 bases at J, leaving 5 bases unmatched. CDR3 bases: TGCAGTGCTAGAGGGAGGACTAGCGGGGGGGCCGAGCAGTTCTTC. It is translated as CSARGRTSGGAEQFF.

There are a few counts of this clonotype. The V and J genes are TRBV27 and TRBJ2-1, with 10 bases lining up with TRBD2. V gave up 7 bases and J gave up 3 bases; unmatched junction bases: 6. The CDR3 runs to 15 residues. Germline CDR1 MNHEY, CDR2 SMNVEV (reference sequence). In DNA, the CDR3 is TGTGCCAGCAAAAAAGCGGGGGGGTACTACAATGAGCAGTTCTTC. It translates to CASKKAGGYYNEQFF.

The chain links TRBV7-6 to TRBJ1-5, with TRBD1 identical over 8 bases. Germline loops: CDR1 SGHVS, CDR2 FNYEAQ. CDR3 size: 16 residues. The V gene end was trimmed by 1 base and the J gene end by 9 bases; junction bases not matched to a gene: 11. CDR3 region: CASSLGPGTGFRPQHF. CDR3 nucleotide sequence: TGTGCCAGCAGCTTAGGACCCGGGACAGGATTTCGGCCCCAGCATTTT.

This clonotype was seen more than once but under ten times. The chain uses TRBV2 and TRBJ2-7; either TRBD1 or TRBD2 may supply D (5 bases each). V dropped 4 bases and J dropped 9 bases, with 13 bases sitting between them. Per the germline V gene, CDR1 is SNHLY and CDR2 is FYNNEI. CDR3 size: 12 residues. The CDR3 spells CASSGDAPAQYV. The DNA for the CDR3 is TGTGCCAGCAGTGGGGACGCTCCTGCGCAGTACGTC.

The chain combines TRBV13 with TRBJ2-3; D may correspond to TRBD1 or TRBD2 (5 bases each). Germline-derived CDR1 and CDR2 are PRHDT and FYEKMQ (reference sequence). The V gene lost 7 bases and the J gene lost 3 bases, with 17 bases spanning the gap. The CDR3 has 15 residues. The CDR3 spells CASKRVGEQTDTQYF. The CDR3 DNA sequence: TGTGCCAGCAAGAGGGTGGGGGAACAGACAGATACGCAGTATTTT. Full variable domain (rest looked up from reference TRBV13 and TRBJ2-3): AAGVIQSPRHLIKEKRETATLKCYPIPRHDTVYWYQQGPGQDPQFLISFYEKMQSDKGSIPDRFSAQQFSDYHSELNMSSLELGDSALYFCASKRVGEQTDTQYFGPGTRLTVL.